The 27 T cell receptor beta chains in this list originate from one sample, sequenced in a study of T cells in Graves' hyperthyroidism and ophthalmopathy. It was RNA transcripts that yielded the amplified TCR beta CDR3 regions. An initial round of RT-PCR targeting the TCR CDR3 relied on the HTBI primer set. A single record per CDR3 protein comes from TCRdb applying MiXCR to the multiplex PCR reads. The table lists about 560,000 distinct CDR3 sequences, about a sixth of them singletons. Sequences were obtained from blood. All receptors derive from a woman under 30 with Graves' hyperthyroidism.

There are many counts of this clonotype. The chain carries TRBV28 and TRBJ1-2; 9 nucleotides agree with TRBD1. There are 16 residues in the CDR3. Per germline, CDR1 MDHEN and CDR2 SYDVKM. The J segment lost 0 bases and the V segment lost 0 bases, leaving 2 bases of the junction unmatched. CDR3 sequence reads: CASSLWDRGPNYGYTF. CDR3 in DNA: TGTGCCAGCAGTTTATGGGACAGGGGACCTAACTATGGCTACACCTTC.

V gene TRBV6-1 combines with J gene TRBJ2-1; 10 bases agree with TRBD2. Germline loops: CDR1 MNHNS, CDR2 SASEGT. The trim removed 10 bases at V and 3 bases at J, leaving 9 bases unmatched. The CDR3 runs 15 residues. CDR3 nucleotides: TGTGCCACCTCGCAGAGGACTAGCGGCTACAATGAGCAGTTCTTC. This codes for CATSQRTSGYNEQFF.

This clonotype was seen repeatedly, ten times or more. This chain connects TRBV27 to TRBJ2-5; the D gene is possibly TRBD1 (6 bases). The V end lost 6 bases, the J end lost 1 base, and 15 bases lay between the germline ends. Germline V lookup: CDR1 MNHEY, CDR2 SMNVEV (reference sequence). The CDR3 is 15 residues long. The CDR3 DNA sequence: TGTGCCAGCAGCCTGCGTGGGACAACCCAAGAGACCCAGTACTTC. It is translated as CASSLRGTTQETQYF.

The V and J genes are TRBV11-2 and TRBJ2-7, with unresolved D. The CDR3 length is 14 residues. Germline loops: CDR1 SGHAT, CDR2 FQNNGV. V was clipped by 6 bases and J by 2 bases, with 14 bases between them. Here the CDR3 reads CASRPKVTPYEQYF. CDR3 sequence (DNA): TGTGCCAGCAGACCCAAGGTCACACCCTACGAGCAGTACTTC.

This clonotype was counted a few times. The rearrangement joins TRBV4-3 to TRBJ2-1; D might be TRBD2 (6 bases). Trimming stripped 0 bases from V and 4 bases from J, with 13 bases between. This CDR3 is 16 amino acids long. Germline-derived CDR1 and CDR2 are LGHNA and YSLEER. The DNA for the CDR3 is TGCGCCAGCAGCCAAGATCACACGGGGGTATACAATGAGCAGTTCTTC. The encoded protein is CASSQDHTGVYNEQFF.

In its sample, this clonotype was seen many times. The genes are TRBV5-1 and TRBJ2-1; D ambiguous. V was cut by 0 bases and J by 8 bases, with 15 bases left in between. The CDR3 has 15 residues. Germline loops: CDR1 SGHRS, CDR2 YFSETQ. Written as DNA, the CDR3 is TGCGCCAGCAGCTTGGTAGGCCCTGCGACCCATGAGCAGTTCTTC. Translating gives CASSLVGPATHEQFF.

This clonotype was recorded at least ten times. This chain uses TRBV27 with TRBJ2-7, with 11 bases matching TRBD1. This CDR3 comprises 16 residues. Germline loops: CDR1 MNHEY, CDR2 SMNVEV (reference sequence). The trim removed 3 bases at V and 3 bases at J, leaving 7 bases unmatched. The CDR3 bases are TGTGCCAGCAGTTTTCACGGGACAGGGGGAATCTACGAGCAGTACTTC. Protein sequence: CASSFHGTGGIYEQYF.

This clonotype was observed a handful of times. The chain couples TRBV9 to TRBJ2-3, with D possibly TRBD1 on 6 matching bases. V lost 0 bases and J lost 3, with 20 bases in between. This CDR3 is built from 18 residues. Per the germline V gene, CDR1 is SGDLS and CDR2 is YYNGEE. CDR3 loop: CASSVGISGTIRTDTQYF. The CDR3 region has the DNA TGTGCCAGCAGCGTAGGTATTTCGGGGACAATTAGAACAGATACGCAGTATTTT.

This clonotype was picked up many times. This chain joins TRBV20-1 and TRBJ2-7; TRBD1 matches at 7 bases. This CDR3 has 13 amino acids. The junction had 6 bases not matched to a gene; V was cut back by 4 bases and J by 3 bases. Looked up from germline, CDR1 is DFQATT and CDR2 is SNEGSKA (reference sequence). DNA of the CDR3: TGCAGTGCTAAGGGGACAGCGGACTACGAGCAGTACTTC. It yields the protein CSAKGTADYEQYF.

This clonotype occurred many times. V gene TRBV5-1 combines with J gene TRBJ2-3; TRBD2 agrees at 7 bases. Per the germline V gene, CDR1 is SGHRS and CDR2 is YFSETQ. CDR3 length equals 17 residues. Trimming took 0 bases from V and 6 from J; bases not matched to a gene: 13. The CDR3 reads CASSLGPSGTRVDTQYF. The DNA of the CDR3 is TGCGCCAGCAGCTTGGGACCTAGCGGCACCAGGGTCGATACGCAGTATTTT.

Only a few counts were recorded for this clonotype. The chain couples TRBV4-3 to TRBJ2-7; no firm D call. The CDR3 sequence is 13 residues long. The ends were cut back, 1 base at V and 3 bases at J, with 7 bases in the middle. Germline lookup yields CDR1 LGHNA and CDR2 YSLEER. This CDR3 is CASSQAWGYEQYF. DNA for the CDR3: TGCGCCAGCAGCCAAGCCTGGGGCTACGAGCAGTACTTC.

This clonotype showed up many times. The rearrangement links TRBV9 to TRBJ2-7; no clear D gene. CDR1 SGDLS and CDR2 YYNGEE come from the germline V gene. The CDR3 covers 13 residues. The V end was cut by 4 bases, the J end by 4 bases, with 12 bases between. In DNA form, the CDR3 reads TGTGCCAGCAGCCCAAATCAAGCTTACGAGCAGTACTTC. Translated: CASSPNQAYEQYF.

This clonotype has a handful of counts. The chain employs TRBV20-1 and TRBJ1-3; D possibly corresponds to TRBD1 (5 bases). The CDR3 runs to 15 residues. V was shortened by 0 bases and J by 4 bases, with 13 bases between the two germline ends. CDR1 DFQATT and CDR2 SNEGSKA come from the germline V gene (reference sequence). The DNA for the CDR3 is TGCAGTGCTAGAGAGGACCTTTGGGGCGGAAACACCATATATTTT. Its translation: CSAREDLWGGNTIYF.

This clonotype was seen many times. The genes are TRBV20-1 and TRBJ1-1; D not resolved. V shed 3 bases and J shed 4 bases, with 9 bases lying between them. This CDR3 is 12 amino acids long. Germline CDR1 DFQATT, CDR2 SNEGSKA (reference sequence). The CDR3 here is CSARVQPTEAFF. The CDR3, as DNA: TGCAGTGCTAGGGTGCAGCCCACTGAAGCTTTCTTT.

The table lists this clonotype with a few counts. The CDR3 sequence: CATYRGGNTGELFF. The CDR3 DNA reads TGTGCCACCTACAGGGGAGGAAACACCGGGGAGCTGTTTTTT. The chain joins TRBV6-1 to TRBJ2-2, with D perhaps TRBD1 (7 bases). V lost 10 bases and J 2 bases, leaving 14 bases between the germline ends. This CDR3 has 14 residues. Germline values: CDR1 MNHNS, CDR2 SASEGT.

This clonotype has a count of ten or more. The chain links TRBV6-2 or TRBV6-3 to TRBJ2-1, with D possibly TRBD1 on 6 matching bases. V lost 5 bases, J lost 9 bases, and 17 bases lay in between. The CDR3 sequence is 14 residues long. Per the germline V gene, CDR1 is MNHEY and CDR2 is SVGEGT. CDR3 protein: CASSTSGTRGEQFF. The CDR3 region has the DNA TGTGCCAGCAGTACATCCGGGACCAGGGGTGAGCAGTTCTTC.

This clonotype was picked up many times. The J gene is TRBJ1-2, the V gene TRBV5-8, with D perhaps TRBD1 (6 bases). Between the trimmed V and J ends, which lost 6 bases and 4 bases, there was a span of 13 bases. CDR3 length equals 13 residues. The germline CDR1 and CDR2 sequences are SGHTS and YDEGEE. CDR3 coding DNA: TGTGCCAGCATCGAACAGGGCTCCTATGGCTACACCTTC. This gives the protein CASIEQGSYGYTF.

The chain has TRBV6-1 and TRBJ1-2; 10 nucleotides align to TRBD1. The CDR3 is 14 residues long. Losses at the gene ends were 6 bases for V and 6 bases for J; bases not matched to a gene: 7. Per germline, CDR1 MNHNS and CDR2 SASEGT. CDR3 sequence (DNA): TGTGCCAGCAGGAGGACAGGGGGGAAGCATGGCTACACCTTC. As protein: CASRRTGGKHGYTF.

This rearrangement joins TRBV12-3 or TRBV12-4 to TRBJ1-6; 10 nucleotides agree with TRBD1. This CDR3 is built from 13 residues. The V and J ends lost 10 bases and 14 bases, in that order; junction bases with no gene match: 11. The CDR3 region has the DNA TGTGCCACCCGACAGGGGGCAGACAGGACCCTCCACTTT. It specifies CATRQGADRTLHF.

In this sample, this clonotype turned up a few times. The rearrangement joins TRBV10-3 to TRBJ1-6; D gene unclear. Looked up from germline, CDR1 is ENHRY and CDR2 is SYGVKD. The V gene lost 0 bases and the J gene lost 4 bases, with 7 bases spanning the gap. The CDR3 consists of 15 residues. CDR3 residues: CAISESARYNSPLHF. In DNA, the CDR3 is TGTGCCATCAGTGAGTCTGCCAGATATAATTCACCCCTCCACTTT.

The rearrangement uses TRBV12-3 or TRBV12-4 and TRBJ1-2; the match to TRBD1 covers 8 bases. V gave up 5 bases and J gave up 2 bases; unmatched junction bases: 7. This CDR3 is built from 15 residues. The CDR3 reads CASSNTGQGNYGYTF. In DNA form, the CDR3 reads TGTGCCAGCAGTAACACCGGACAGGGAAACTATGGCTACACCTTC.

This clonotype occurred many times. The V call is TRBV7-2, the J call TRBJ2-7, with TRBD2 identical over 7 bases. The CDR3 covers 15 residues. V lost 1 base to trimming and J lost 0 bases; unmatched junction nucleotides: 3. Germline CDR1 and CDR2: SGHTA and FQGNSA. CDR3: CASSLVSGVSYEQYF. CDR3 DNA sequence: TGTGCCAGCAGCTTAGTGAGCGGGGTCTCCTACGAGCAGTACTTC.

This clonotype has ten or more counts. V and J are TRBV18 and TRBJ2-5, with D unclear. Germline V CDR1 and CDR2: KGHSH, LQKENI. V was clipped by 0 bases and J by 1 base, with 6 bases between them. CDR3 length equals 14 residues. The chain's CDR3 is CASSPPWGQETQYF. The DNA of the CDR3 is TGTGCCAGCTCACCACCGTGGGGCCAAGAGACCCAGTACTTC.

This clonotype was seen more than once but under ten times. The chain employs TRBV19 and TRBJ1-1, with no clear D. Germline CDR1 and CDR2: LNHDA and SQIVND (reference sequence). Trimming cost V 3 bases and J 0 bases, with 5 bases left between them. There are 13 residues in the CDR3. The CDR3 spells CASSIMVNTEAFF. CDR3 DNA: TGTGCCAGTAGTATTATGGTGAACACTGAAGCTTTCTTT.

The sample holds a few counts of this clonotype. The CDR3 sequence: CASSADGTNEKLFF. CDR3 DNA sequence: TGTGCCAGCAGCGCGGACGGGACGAATGAAAAACTGTTTTTT. The rearrangement links TRBV5-4 to TRBJ1-4, with D maybe TRBD1 (5 bases). The ends were cut back, 4 bases at V and 5 bases at J, with 12 bases in the middle. The CDR3 spans 14 residues. CDR1 is SGHNT, CDR2 YYREEE, per germline (reference sequence).

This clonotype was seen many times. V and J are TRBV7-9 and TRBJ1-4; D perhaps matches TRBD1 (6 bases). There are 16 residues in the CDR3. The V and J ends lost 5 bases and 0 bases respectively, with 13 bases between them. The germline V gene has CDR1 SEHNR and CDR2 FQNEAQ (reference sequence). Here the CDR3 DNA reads TGTGCCAGCAGCAAAGGACAGCCTGCAACTAATGAAAAACTGTTTTTT. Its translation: CASSKGQPATNEKLFF. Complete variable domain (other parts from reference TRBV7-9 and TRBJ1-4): DTGVSQNPRHKITKRGQNVTFRCDPISEHNRLYWYRQTLGQGPEFLTYFQNEAQLEKSRLLSDRFSAERPKGSFSTLEIQRTEQGDSAMYLCASSKGQPATNEKLFFGSGTQLSVL.

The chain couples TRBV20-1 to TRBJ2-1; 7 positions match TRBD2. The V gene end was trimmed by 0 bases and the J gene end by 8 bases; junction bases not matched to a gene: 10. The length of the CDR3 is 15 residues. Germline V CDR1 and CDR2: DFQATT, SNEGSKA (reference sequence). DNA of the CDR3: TGCAGTGCTAGAGATTTGGCGGGAGTTGGCGATGAGCAGTTCTTC. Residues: CSARDLAGVGDEQFF.